This TCR beta chain was documented in a study of long-term antiretroviral therapy in people with HIV. Overall study: The 2015 recommendation for immediate ART came about a decade after the earliest samples. Findings of the study overall: All blood samples came from the years 2004 to 2017, possibly under older ART regimens. Documentation of ART adherence, viral resistance or therapy changes was absent.

About this clone itself: Its target is unknown.

V lost 5 bases and J 0 bases, leaving 19 bases between the germline ends. Germline V gene lookup returns CDR1 SEHNR and CDR2 FQNEAQ (reference sequence). CDR3 size: 17 residues. Each specimen consisted of 1-10 million cryopreserved PBMC prior to extraction of DNA. The assay used was immunoSEQ (version v3.0), run at survey level. Profiled with immunoSEQ multiplex PCR; TCRdb holds only in-frame clones, not every one. The data contain about 38,000 clones, around 85% of them singletons. The chain combines TRBV7-9 with TRBJ2-5; perhaps D is TRBD1 or TRBD2 (5 bases each). Sequences were derived from unsorted PBMCs, sampled 1.5 years after starting antiretroviral therapy. The sequence derives from a man aged 18-30 years with HIV. CDR3 amino acids: CASSPRTPSPYQETQYF. The CDR3 coding sequence is TGTGCCAGCAGCCCTCGGACACCTAGCCCCTACCAAGAGACCCAGTACTTC.